Presented here are 14 T cell receptor beta chains from one specimen sequenced in a study of T cell repertoires in cytomegalovirus infection. One entry per CDR3 protein, called by TCRdb with MiXCR from the reads. In the table there are under 850,000 distinct CDR3 sequences, roughly 36% of which are singletons. The specimen sequenced was PBMCs. Receptors originate from a human donor in good health (CMV status not recorded). Some clones in this sample may be carry-over from other donors' samples.

The CDR3 DNA follows: TGTGCCATTGCTCGGTGGGAGGCTAGAGATCAGTTCTTC. This sequence encodes CAIARWEARDQFF. This chain links TRBV19 with TRBJ2-1, with D possibly TRBD2 on 6 matching bases. Trimming took 10 bases from V and 13 from J, leaving 23 bases between them. CDR1 and CDR2 from the germline V gene are LNHDA and SQIVND (reference sequence). This CDR3 has 13 amino acids.

The genes are TRBV20-1 and TRBJ1-2, with 7 bases aligning to TRBD1. This CDR3 comprises 15 residues. CDR1 is DFQATT and CDR2 is SNEGSKA in the germline V gene (reference sequence). V was clipped by 4 bases and J by 8 bases; unmatched bases: 16. The CDR3 nucleotides are TGCAGTGCTACGAAACAGGGGCGGGTAACTAGGGGCTACACCTTC. This translates into CSATKQGRVTRGYTF.

The chain combines TRBV3-1 with TRBJ2-7, with 10 bases identical to TRBD2. The trim removed 4 bases at V and 1 base at J, leaving 4 bases unmatched. Germline CDR1 LGHDT, CDR2 YNNKEL (reference sequence). CDR3 length: 15 residues. CDR3 protein: CASSPGLAESYEQYF. For the CDR3, the DNA is TGTGCCAGCAGCCCTGGACTAGCGGAATCCTACGAGCAGTACTTC.

The chain couples TRBV27 to TRBJ2-1; 8 bases line up with TRBD1. V lost 7 bases to trimming and J lost 2 bases; unmatched junction nucleotides: 7. Germline V lookup: CDR1 MNHEY, CDR2 SMNVEV (reference sequence). The CDR3 totals 15 residues. The CDR3 region has the DNA TGTGCCAGCAACCGAGGACAGGGCGCCTACAATGAGCAGTTCTTC. Translation: CASNRGQGAYNEQFF.

This clonotype appeared many times. The V gene is TRBV28, the J gene TRBJ2-1; 7 positions match TRBD2. The germline V gene has CDR1 MDHEN and CDR2 SYDVKM. The ends lost 7 bases at V and 0 bases at J; junction bases unmatched: 9. This CDR3 has 16 residues. The CDR3: CASTYSGTISYNEQFF. The CDR3 nucleotides are TGTGCCAGCACATATTCCGGGACTATCTCCTACAATGAGCAGTTCTTC. Filled out from reference TRBV28 and TRBJ2-1, the complete variable domain reads DVKVTQSSRYLVKRTGEKVFLECVQDMDHENMFWYRQDPGLGLRLIYFSYDVKMKEKGDIPEGYSVSREKKERFSLILESASTNQTSMYLCASTYSGTISYNEQFFGPGTRLTVL.

As concerns this clonotype: The CDR3 carries no conserved terminal phenylalanine or tryptophan, so it likely arises from a read error. The chain has TRBV2 and TRBJ1-5; D is ambiguous. This CDR3 has 14 residues. V was cut by 2 bases and J by 6 bases, with 11 bases left in between. Germline CDR1 reads SNHLY; CDR2 reads FYNNEI. For the CDR3, the DNA is TGTGCCAGCAGTGAAATCCACAGCTCTCAGCCCCAGCATTTG. The encoded protein is CASSEIHSSQPQHL.

The rearrangement joins TRBV19 to TRBJ2-4; D is perhaps TRBD2 (5 bases). CDR1 and CDR2 from the germline V gene are LNHDA and SQIVND (reference sequence). The CDR3 sequence is 14 residues long. Trimming stripped 5 bases from V and 3 bases from J, with 11 bases between. The CDR3 reads CASSLAGRKNIQYF. In DNA, the CDR3 is TGTGCCAGTAGTCTAGCAGGTCGCAAAAACATTCAGTACTTC.

This clonotype has only a few counts. The chain uses TRBV7-6 and TRBJ1-3; unclear D gene. The CDR3 runs to 17 residues. The germline V gene encodes CDR1 SGHVS and CDR2 FNYEAQ. The V gene lost 1 base and the J gene lost 0 bases, with 13 bases spanning the gap. CDR3 sequence (DNA): TGTGCCAGCAGCTTAGTCTTCGGTGATATCTCTGGAAACACCATATATTTT. It translates to CASSLVFGDISGNTIYF.

The chain has TRBV7-3 and TRBJ2-3; the D is unclear. Trimming cost V 6 bases and J 2 bases, with 15 bases left between them. Germline V CDR1 and CDR2: SGHTA, FQGTGA. The CDR3 has 15 residues. The CDR3 DNA is TGTGCCAGCAGAAAGCCGGAGAAACCCACAGATACGCAGTATTTT. As protein: CASRKPEKPTDTQYF.

This clonotype has just a few counts. A much larger clone lies one base from this, so it may be a read error. The chain has TRBV7-2 and TRBJ2-7, with 8 bases identical to TRBD1. V lost 5 bases and J lost 7; bases outside the gene matches: 16. This CDR3 is 16 amino acids long. In germline, CDR1 is SGHTA, CDR2 FQGNSA. CDR3 bases: TGTGCCAGCAGCCATGGCAGGGGGCCGGTTCTCGGGGAGCAGTACTTC. It yields the protein CASSHGRGPVLGEQYF.

The genes are TRBV12-3 or TRBV12-4 and TRBJ1-4; TRBD1 might be the D (5 bases). The V gene lost 0 bases and the J gene lost 8 bases, with 13 bases spanning the gap. This CDR3 spans 15 amino acids. The chain's CDR3 is CASSLAYFSGEKLFF. DNA for the CDR3: TGTGCCAGCAGTTTAGCCTACTTTTCAGGGGAAAAACTGTTTTTT.

The CDR3 nucleotides read TGTGCCAGTAGTATAGATTCAGGGTTAGAGACCCAGTACTTC. Its translation is CASSIDSGLETQYF. The V and J genes are TRBV19 and TRBJ2-5; the D gene is possibly TRBD1 (5 bases). Looked up from germline, CDR1 is LNHDA and CDR2 is SQIVND (reference sequence). The ends were cut back, 0 bases at V and 4 bases at J, with 9 bases in the middle. This CDR3 spans 14 amino acids.

The chain combines TRBV5-1 with TRBJ2-2; unclear D gene. The ends were cut back, 0 bases at V and 5 bases at J, with 14 bases in the middle. Germline V gene lookup returns CDR1 SGHRS and CDR2 YFSETQ. The CDR3 consists of 16 residues. Here the CDR3 DNA reads TGCGCCAGCAGCTTGGATGGCAGGATCGGAACCGGGGAGCTGTTTTTT. Protein product: CASSLDGRIGTGELFF.

The chain links TRBV5-3 to TRBJ2-2, with 7 bases matching TRBD1. TRBV5-3 is an open reading frame, and its role is uncertain. This CDR3 contains 15 residues. With V trimmed by 8 bases and J by 4 bases, 11 bases remained unmatched. The CDR3 region is CASSFERTGTGELFF. The CDR3 region has the DNA TGTGCCAGCAGTTTTGAAAGGACAGGCACCGGGGAGCTGTTTTTT.